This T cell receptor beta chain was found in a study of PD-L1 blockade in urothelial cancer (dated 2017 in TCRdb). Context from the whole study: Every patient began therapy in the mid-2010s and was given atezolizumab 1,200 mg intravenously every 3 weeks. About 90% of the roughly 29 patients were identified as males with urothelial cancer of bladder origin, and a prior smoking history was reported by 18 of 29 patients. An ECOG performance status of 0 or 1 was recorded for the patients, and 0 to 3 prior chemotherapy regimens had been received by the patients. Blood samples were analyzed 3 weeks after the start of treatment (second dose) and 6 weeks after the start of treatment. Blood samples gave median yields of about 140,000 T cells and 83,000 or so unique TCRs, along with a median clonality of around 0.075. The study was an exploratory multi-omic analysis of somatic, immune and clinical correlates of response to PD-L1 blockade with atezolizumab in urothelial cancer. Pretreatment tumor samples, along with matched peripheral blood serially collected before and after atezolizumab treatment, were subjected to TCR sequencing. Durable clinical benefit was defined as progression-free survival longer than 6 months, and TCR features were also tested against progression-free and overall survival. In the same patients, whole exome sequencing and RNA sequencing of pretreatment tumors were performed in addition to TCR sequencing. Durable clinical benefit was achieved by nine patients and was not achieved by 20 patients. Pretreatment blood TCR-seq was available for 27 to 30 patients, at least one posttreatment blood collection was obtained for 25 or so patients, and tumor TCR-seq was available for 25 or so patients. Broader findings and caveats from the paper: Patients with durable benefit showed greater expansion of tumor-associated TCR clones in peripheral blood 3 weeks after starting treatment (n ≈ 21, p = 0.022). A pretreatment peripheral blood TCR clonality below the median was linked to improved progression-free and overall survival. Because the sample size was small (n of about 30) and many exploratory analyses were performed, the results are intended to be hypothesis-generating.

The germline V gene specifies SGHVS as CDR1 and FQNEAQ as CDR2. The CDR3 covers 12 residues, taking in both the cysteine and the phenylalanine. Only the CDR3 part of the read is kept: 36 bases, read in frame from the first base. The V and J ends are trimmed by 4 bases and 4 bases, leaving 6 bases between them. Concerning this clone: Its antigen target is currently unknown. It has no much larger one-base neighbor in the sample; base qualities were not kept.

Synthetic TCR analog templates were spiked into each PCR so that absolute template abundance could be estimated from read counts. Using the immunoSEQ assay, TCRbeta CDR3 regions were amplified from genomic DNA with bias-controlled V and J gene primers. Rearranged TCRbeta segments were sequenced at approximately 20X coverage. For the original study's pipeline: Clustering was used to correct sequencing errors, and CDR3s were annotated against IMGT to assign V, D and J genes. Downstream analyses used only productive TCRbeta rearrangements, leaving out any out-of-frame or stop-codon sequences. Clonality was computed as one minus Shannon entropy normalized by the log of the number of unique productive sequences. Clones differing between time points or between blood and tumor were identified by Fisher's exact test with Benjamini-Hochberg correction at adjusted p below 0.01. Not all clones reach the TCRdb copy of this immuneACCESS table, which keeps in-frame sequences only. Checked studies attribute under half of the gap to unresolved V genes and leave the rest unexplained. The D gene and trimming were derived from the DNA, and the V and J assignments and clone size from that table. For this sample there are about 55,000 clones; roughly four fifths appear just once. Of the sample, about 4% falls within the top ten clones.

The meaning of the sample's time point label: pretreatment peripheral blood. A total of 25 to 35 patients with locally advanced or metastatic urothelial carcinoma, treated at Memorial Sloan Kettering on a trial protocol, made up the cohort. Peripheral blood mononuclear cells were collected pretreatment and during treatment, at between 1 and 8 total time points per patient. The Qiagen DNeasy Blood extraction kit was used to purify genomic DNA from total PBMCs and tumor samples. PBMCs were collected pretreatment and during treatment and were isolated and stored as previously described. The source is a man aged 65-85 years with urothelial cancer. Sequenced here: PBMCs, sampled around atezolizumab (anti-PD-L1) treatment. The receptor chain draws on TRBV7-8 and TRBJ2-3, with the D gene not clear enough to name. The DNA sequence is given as TGTGCCAGCAGCTGGTCGGCAGATACGCAGTATTTT. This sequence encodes CASSWSADTQYF.